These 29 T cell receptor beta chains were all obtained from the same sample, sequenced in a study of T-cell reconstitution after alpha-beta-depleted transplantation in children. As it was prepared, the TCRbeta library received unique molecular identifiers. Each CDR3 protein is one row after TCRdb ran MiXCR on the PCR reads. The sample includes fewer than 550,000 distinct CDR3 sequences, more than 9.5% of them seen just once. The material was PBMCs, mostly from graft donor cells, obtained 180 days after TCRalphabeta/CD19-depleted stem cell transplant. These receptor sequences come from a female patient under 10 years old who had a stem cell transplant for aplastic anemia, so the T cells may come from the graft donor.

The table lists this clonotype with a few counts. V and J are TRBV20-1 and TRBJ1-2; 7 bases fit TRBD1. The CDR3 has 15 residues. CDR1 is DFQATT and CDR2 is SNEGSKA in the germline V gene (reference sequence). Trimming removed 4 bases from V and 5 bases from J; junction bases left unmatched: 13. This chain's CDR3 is CSATPYGTAVYGYTF. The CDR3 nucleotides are TGCAGTGCTACACCTTACGGGACAGCCGTGTATGGCTACACCTTC.

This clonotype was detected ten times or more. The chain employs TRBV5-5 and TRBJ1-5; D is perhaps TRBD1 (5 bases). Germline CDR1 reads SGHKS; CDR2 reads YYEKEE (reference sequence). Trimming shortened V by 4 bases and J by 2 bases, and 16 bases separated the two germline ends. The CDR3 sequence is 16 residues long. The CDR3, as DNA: TGTGCCAGCAGCGAGAGCCGGGACGCACGCAATCAGCCCCAGCATTTT. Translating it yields CASSESRDARNQPQHF.

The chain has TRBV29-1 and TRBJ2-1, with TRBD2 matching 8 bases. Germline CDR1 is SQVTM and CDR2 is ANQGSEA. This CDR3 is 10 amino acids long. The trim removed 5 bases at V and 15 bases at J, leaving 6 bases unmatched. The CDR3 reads CSVLSGGAFF. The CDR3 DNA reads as TGCAGCGTTCTGTCGGGAGGGGCGTTCTTC.

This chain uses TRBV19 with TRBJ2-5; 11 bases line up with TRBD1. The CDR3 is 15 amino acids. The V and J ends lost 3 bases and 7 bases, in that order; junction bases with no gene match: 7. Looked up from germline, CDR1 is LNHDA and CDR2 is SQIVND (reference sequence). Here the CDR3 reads CASSIEGGQGATQYF. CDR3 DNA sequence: TGTGCCAGTAGTATCGAAGGCGGACAGGGGGCGACCCAGTACTTC.

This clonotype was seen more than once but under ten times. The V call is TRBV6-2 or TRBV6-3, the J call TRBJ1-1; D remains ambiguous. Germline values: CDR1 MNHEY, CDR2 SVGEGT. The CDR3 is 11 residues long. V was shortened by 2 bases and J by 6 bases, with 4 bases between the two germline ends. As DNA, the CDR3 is TGTGCCAGCAGTTACGGACCTGAAGCTTTCTTT. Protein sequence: CASSYGPEAFF.

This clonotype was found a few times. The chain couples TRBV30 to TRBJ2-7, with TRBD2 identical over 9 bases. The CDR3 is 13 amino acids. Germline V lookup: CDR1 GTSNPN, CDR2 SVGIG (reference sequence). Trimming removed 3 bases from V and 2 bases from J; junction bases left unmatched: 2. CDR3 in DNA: TGTGCCTGGAGGCGGGGGGGAACCTACGAGCAGTACGTC. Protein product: CAWRRGGTYEQYV.

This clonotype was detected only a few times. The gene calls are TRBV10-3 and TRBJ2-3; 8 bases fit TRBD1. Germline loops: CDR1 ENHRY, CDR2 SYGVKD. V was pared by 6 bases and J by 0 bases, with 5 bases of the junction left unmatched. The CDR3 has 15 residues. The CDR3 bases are TGTGCCATCAGGACGGGACAGGAGAGCACAGATACGCAGTATTTT. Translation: CAIRTGQESTDTQYF.

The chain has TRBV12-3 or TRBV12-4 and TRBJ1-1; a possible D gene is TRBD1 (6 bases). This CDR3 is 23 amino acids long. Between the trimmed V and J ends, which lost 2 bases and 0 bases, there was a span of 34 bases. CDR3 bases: TGTGCCAGCAGTTTAAAGCGAGGGCGGGGTCTGGGGAGGACAGTCACAATGAACACTGAAGCTTTCTTT. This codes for CASSLKRGRGLGRTVTMNTEAFF.

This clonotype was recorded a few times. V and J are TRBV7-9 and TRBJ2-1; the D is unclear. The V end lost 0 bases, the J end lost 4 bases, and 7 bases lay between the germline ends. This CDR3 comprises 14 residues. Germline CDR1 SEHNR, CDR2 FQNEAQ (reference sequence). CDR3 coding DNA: TGTGCCAGCAGCTTAGCGGTGGGATACAATGAGCAGTTCTTC. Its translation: CASSLAVGYNEQFF.

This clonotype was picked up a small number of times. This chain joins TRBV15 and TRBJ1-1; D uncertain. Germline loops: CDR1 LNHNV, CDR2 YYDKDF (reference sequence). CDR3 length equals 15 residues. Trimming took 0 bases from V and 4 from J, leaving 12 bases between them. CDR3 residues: CATSRDLAGGTEAFF. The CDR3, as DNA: TGTGCCACCAGCAGAGATTTGGCGGGCGGCACTGAAGCTTTCTTT.

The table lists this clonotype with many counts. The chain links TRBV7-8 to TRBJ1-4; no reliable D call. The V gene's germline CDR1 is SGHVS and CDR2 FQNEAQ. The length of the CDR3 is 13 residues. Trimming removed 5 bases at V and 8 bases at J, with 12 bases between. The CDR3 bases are TGTGCCAGCAGCCAAAGGCCGGGGGAAAAACTGTTTTTT. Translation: CASSQRPGEKLFF.

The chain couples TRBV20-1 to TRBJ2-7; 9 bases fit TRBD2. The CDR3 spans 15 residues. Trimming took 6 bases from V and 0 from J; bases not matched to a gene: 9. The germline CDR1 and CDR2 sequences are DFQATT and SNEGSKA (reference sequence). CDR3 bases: TGCAGTGCCGGGACTAGCCCAAGGAGCTCCTACGAGCAGTACTTC. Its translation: CSAGTSPRSSYEQYF.

The CDR3 loop is CSARDRRSGRVGEQFF. The DNA of the CDR3 is TGCAGTGCTAGAGATCGGCGGAGCGGGAGGGTTGGTGAGCAGTTCTTC. The J gene is TRBJ2-1, the V gene TRBV20-1; 10 nucleotides line up with TRBD2. Germline CDR1 and CDR2: DFQATT and SNEGSKA (reference sequence). The CDR3 spans 16 residues. The ends lost 0 bases at V and 9 bases at J; junction bases unmatched: 11.

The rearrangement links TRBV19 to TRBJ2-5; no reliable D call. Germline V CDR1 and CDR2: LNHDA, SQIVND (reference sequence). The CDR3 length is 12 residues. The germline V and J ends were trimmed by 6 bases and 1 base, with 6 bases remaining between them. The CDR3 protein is CASSQTQETQYF. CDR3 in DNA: TGTGCCAGTAGCCAGACCCAAGAGACCCAGTACTTC.

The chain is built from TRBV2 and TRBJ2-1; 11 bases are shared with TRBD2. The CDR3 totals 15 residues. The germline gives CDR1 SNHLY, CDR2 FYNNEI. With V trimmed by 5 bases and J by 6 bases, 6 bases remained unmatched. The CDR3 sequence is CASSNLAGGINEQFF. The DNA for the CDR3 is TGTGCCAGCAGTAATCTAGCGGGAGGCATCAATGAGCAGTTCTTC.

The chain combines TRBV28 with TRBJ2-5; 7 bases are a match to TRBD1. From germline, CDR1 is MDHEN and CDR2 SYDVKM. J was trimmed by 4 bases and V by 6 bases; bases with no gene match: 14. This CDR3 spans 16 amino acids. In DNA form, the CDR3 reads TGTGCCAGCAGCCCTTCCGGGACAGACCTTGGAGAGACCCAGTACTTC. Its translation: CASSPSGTDLGETQYF.

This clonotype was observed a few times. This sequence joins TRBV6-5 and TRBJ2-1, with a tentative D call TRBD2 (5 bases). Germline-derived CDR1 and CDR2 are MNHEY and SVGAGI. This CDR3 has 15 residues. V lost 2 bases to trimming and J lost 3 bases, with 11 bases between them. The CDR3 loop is CASSYADSVYNEQFF. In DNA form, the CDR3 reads TGTGCCAGCAGTTACGCAGATAGCGTCTACAATGAGCAGTTCTTC.

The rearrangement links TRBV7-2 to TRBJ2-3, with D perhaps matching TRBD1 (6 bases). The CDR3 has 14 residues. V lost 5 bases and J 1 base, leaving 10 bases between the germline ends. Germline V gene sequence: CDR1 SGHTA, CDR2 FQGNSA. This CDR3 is CASSRQVGTDTQYF. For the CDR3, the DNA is TGTGCCAGCAGCCGACAGGTCGGCACAGATACGCAGTATTTT.

CDR3 protein: CASSLGTSNREQYF. DNA of the CDR3: TGTGCCAGCAGCTTAGGGACTAGCAATAGGGAGCAGTACTTC. This rearrangement joins TRBV13 to TRBJ2-7, with 7 bases lining up with TRBD2. Germline loops: CDR1 PRHDT, CDR2 FYEKMQ (reference sequence). The CDR3 sequence is 14 residues long. The J segment lost 7 bases and the V segment lost 0 bases, leaving 6 bases of the junction unmatched.

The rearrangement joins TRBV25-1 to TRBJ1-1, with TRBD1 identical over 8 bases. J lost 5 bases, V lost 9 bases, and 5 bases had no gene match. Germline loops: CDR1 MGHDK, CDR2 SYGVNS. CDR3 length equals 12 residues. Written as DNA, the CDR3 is TGTGCCAGTTCAGGGGGCGGGACTGAAGCTTTCTTT. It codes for CASSGGGTEAFF.

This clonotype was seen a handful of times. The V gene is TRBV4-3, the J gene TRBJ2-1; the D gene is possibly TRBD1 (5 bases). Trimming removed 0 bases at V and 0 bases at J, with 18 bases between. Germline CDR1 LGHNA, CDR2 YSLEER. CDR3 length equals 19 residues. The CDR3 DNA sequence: TGCGCCAGCAGCCAAGATCAAGCTCGCGGACATAGCTCCTACAATGAGCAGTTCTTC. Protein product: CASSQDQARGHSSYNEQFF.

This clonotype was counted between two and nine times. CDR3: CASSLWEGRWSNQPQHF. The CDR3 DNA is TGTGCCAGCAGTTTATGGGAGGGAAGGTGGAGCAATCAGCCCCAGCATTTT. The V gene is TRBV28, the J gene TRBJ1-5; D gene ambiguous. CDR1 and CDR2 (germline): MDHEN, SYDVKM. The CDR3 sequence is 17 residues long. Trimming removed 0 bases from V and 1 base from J, with 13 bases in between.

The CDR3 sequence: CASTSGRGSYNEQFF. In DNA, the CDR3 is TGTGCCAGTACTAGCGGGAGAGGGTCCTACAATGAGCAGTTCTTC. The J gene is TRBJ2-1, the V gene TRBV19; TRBD2 matches 10 bases. Germline CDR1 reads LNHDA; CDR2 reads SQIVND (reference sequence). CDR3 size: 15 residues. Losses at the gene ends were 7 bases for V and 1 base for J; bases not matched to a gene: 4.

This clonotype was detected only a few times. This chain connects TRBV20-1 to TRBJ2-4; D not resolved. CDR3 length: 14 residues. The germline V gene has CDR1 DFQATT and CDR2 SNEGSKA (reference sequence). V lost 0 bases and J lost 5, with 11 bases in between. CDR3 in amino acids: CSAREVVGQNIQYF. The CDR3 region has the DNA TGCAGTGCTAGAGAGGTTGTTGGCCAAAACATTCAGTACTTC.

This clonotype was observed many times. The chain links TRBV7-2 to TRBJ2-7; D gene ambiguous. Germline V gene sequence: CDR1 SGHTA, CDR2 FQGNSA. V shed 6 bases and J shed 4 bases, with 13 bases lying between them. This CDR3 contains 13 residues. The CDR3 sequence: CASSKEEFYEQYF. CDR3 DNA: TGTGCCAGCAGTAAAGAGGAATTTTACGAGCAGTACTTC.

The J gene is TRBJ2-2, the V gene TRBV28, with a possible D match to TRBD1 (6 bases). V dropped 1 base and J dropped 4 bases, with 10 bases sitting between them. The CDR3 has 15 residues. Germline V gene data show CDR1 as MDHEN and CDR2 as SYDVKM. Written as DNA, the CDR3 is TGTGCCAGCAGTTTATCAGGGGTTAGCACCGGGGAGCTGTTTTTT. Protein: CASSLSGVSTGELFF.

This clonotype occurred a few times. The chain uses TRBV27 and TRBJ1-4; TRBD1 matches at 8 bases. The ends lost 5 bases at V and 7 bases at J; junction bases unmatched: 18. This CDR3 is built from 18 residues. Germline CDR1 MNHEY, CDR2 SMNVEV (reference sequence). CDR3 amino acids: CASSPGPLGAGGFEKLFF. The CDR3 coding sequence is TGTGCCAGCAGTCCCGGACCCCTCGGGGCAGGGGGCTTTGAAAAACTGTTTTTT.

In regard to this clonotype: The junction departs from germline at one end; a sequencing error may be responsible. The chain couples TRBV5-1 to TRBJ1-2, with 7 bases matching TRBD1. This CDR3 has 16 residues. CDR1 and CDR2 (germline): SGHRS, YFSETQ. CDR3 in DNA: TGCGCCAGCAGCTTCGTCCCGCGACAGGGAGGGTATGGCTACACCTTT. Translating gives CASSFVPRQGGYGYTF.

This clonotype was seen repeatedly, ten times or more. The DNA of the CDR3 is TGTGCCAGCAGCTTAAACCTAGCAGGCGAGCAGTACTTC. This encodes CASSLNLAGEQYF. The rearrangement joins TRBV7-2 to TRBJ2-7; D is perhaps TRBD2 (5 bases). Trimming shortened V by 2 bases and J by 6 bases, and 11 bases separated the two germline ends. Germline V gives CDR1 SGHTA, CDR2 FQGNSA. The CDR3 consists of 13 residues.